One T cell receptor (beta chain) is described in this entry. Its cognate antigen is unknown. The sample originates from a study of cytomegalovirus exposure and HLA in healthy donors. Study information: The same platform was used for the 120 validation repertoires and the approximately 670 first-cohort repertoires, a later analysis reported.

Findings of the study overall: It was fewer than 200 TCR beta chains that were listed as cytomegalovirus-associated.

Sequenced by immunoSEQ multiplex PCR; TCRdb stores in-frame clones only, minus some. The top ten clones hold about 6% of a sample with some 130,000 clones, over 75% of them seen once. Specimen: PBMCs. This TCR was recovered from a woman between 18 and 30 years old in good health and CMV-seropositive.

In DNA form, the CDR3 reads TGTGCCAGCACCCTCTCTGGGGCCAACGTCCTGACTTTC. Residues: CASTLSGANVLTF. The chain recombines TRBV25-1 with TRBJ2-6; no clear D gene. Germline loops: CDR1 MGHDK, CDR2 SYGVNS. The CDR3 is made up of 13 amino acids. Trimming cost V 7 bases and J 0 bases, with 4 bases left between them.